This T cell receptor beta chain is drawn from a study of shared clonotypes between healthy human individuals. The wider study: A few men and two women, aged 18 to 49, were donors.

V was clipped by 0 bases and J by 5 bases, with 13 bases between them. Germline CDR1 and CDR2: SEHNR and FQNEAQ (reference sequence). This CDR3 is 15 amino acids long. Whole-study findings and limits: Sorted-subset sequencing, rarefaction showed, was incomplete despite large depth.

In the naive CD8 group, cells lacked CD45RO and were positively selected for CCR7, so terminally differentiated effector memory CD45RA+ cells were left out. Healthy adults negative for HIV, lacking recent acute infections or vaccinations, served as donors. In regard to this clone: Antigen: not known.

The authors' processing: Filtering of immunoSEQ junctional sequences could not match full-length read filtering. Measured with immunoSEQ multiplex PCR; TCRdb has only the in-frame clones, and not every one. Clone size and V and J calls were adopted from that table, with D and trimming inferred from the DNA. The profile shows more than 2 million clones, just under 95% of them singletons. The sample comprised naive CD8+ T cells from PBMCs. The chain carries TRBV7-9 and TRBJ2-5; D possibly uses TRBD1 or TRBD2 (5 bases each). The receptor was derived from a man younger than 30 in good health. Some clones in this sample may be carry-over from other donors' samples. The CDR3 loop reads CASSLARGTAETQYF. The DNA of the CDR3 is TGTGCCAGCAGCTTAGCAAGAGGGACGGCCGAGACCCAGTACTTC.